Presented here are 31 T cell receptor beta chains from one specimen sequenced in a study of control samples from healthy donors and cancer patients. Assay: immunoSEQ multiplex PCR; the TCRdb copy retains only in-frame clones and omits some. The repertoire holds roughly 20,000 clones, 80% to 85% seen once, with about 29% in the top ten. Material for sequencing was PBMCs. The receptors come from a woman aged 70-85 years with lung cancer.

The chain carries TRBV7-2 and TRBJ1-5; weak D call: TRBD1 (5 bases). The CDR3 has 16 residues. V was clipped by 4 bases and J by 5 bases, with 18 bases between them. Germline V CDR1 and CDR2: SGHTA, FQGNSA. CDR3 sequence (DNA): TGTGCCAGCAGCTACGTCGGGACCGGATTATATCAGCCCCAGCATTTT. Translating gives CASSYVGTGLYQPQHF.

The J gene is TRBJ2-6, the V gene TRBV5-1; 8 bases are a match to TRBD1. The CDR3 contains 18 residues. The trim removed 1 base at V and 2 bases at J, leaving 8 bases unmatched. Germline V CDR1 and CDR2: SGHRS, YFSETQ. The chain's CDR3 is CASSLFGQGPTGANVLTF. Written as DNA, the CDR3 is TGCGCCAGCAGCTTGTTTGGACAGGGCCCCACTGGGGCCAACGTCCTGACTTTC.

The chain recombines TRBV2 with TRBJ2-1; 9 bases fit TRBD2. Germline-derived CDR1 and CDR2 are SNHLY and FYNNEI. The trim removed 4 bases at V and 9 bases at J, leaving 7 bases unmatched. The CDR3 runs to 14 residues. CDR3 protein: CASSVREGRGEQFF. The CDR3 DNA reads TGTGCCAGCAGTGTGCGGGAGGGCCGCGGTGAGCAGTTCTTC.

The chain uses TRBV3-1 (or the pseudogene TRBV3-2) and TRBJ2-7, with D possibly matching TRBD2 (6 bases). Germline CDR1 reads LGHDT; CDR2 reads YNNKEL (reference sequence). This CDR3 comprises 14 residues. Trimming left V 0 bases short and J 3 bases short, with 9 bases between. Here the CDR3 DNA reads TGTGCCAGCAGCCAAGAGCCGACTAGCTACGAGCAGTACTTC. Translated, it gives CASSQEPTSYEQYF.

This chain uses TRBV28 with TRBJ2-6, with TRBD1 identical over 7 bases. This CDR3 region has 19 residues. Germline V gene lookup returns CDR1 MDHEN and CDR2 SYDVKM. V lost 5 bases, J lost 0 bases, and 13 bases stayed unmatched. Here the CDR3 reads CASSPNRGQPHSGANVLTF. CDR3 DNA sequence: TGTGCCAGCAGTCCGAATCGGGGACAGCCCCACTCTGGGGCCAACGTCCTGACTTTC.

The rearrangement links TRBV19 to TRBJ1-1, with D tentatively TRBD1 (5 bases). With 6 bases removed from V and 5 bases from J, the gap between germline ends came to 16 bases. The V gene's germline CDR1 is LNHDA and CDR2 SQIVND (reference sequence). The CDR3 sequence is 14 residues long. CDR3 residues: CASSADISWTEAFF. The CDR3 DNA is TGTGCCAGTAGCGCGGACATCAGTTGGACTGAAGCTTTCTTT. Supplemented by reference TRBV19 and TRBJ1-1, the full variable domain reads DGGITQSPKYLFRKEGQNVTLSCEQNLNHDAMYWYRQDPGQGLRLIYYSQIVNDFQKGDIAEGYSVSREKKESFPLTVTSAQKNPTAFYLCASSADISWTEAFFGQGTRLTVV.

The chain employs TRBV7-2 and TRBJ1-1; the D gene is possibly TRBD1 (5 bases). The germline gives CDR1 SGHTA, CDR2 FQGNSA. CDR3 length equals 14 residues. The V end lost 4 bases, the J end lost 2 bases, and 11 bases lay between the germline ends. The CDR3, as DNA: TGTGCCAGCAGCTCACAGACAGTAAACACTGAAGCTTTCTTT. Its translation is CASSSQTVNTEAFF.

The gene calls are TRBV5-1 and TRBJ2-5, with a tentative D call TRBD1 (7 bases). Germline V gives CDR1 SGHRS, CDR2 YFSETQ. V was shortened by 4 bases and J by 4 bases, with 14 bases between the two germline ends. The CDR3 is 14 amino acids. The CDR3 DNA sequence: TGCGCCAGCAGCGACCCTCAGGGGGGAGAGACCCAGTACTTC. Its translation is CASSDPQGGETQYF.

This sequence joins TRBV18 and TRBJ2-6; 11 positions match TRBD1. The CDR3 loop spans 18 amino acids. Germline V gene sequence: CDR1 KGHSH, CDR2 LQKENI. The ends lost 2 bases at V and 0 bases at J; junction bases unmatched: 3. CDR3 region: CASSPGTGGYSGANVLTF. The CDR3 DNA is TGTGCCAGCTCACCAGGGACAGGGGGGTACTCTGGGGCCAACGTCCTGACTTTC.

This clone has only one observation. The chain employs TRBV28 and TRBJ2-5; the D gene could be TRBD1 or TRBD2 (6 bases each). CDR1 and CDR2 (germline): MDHEN, SYDVKM. The CDR3 consists of 14 residues. V dropped 7 bases and J dropped 5 bases, with 17 bases sitting between them. The CDR3 loop reads CASTQTGAGETQYF. As DNA, the CDR3 is TGTGCCAGCACCCAGACGGGGGCAGGGGAGACCCAGTACTTC.

J is TRBJ1-4 and V is TRBV7-6, with a weak D call TRBD1 (5 bases). Germline loops: CDR1 SGHVS, CDR2 FNYEAQ. The V end was cut by 1 base, the J end by 11 bases, with 11 bases between. The CDR3 runs to 13 residues. CDR3 protein: CASSLEGGDKLFF. The CDR3 nucleotides read TGTGCCAGCAGCTTAGAGGGCGGGGACAAACTGTTTTTT. The full variable domain, its missing parts supplied by reference TRBV7-6 and TRBJ1-4, is GAGVSQSPRYKVTKRGQDVALRCDPISGHVSLYWYRQALGQGPEFLTYFNYEAQQDKSGLPNDRFSAERPEGSISTLTIQRTEQRDSAMYRCASSLEGGDKLFFGSGTQLSVL.

The rearrangement links TRBV4-3 to TRBJ1-1; TRBD1 might be the D (6 bases). Germline V gives CDR1 LGHNA, CDR2 YSLEER. V was pared by 0 bases and J by 5 bases, with 10 bases between. The CDR3 is made up of 14 amino acids. The chain's CDR3 is CASSQDLGATEAFF. In nucleotides, the CDR3 is TGCGCCAGCAGCCAAGATCTGGGGGCAACTGAAGCTTTCTTT.

The V and J genes are TRBV12-3 or TRBV12-4 and TRBJ2-1; D remains ambiguous. This CDR3 is built from 13 residues. Trimming left V 3 bases short and J 4 bases short, with 7 bases between. CDR3 DNA: TGTGCCAGCAGTTTTCTACTGTACAATGAGCAGTTCTTC. Its translation: CASSFLLYNEQFF.

The chain recombines TRBV28 with TRBJ1-4, with 7 positions matching TRBD1. Germline loops: CDR1 MDHEN, CDR2 SYDVKM. The junction had 5 bases not matched to a gene; V was cut back by 4 bases and J by 3 bases. The CDR3 consists of 15 residues. This CDR3 reads CASSYRRGSNEKLFF. The DNA of the CDR3 is TGTGCCAGCAGTTACCGCAGGGGGTCTAATGAAAAACTGTTTTTT.

The J gene is TRBJ1-1, the V gene TRBV7-8; possible D gene TRBD1, 5 bases. This CDR3 region has 12 residues. Germline values: CDR1 SGHVS, CDR2 FQNEAQ. Trimming stripped 7 bases from V and 5 bases from J, with 11 bases between. CDR3 DNA sequence: TGTGCCAGCACAGGGCAGGGAACTGAAGCTTTCTTT. Protein: CASTGQGTEAFF.

The rearrangement joins TRBV3-1 (or the pseudogene TRBV3-2) to TRBJ1-1; tentatively, D is TRBD1 (5 bases). CDR3 length: 16 residues. The germline gives CDR1 LGHDT, CDR2 YNNKEL (reference sequence). V was trimmed by 4 bases and J by 0 bases, leaving 15 bases between them. The CDR3 DNA follows: TGTGCCAGCAGCCCCGGGCAGGGATTCATGAACACTGAAGCTTTCTTT. It codes for CASSPGQGFMNTEAFF.

The rearrangement joins TRBV11-2 to TRBJ2-1; D possibly matches TRBD1 or TRBD2 (5 bases each). V was cut by 1 base and J by 8 bases, with 12 bases left in between. Germline lookup yields CDR1 SGHAT and CDR2 FQNNGV. This CDR3 has 14 residues. DNA for the CDR3: TGTGCCAGCAGCTTAGTTGGGACGACGTATGAGCAGTTCTTC. It translates to CASSLVGTTYEQFF.

This chain joins TRBV29-1 and TRBJ2-1, with D maybe TRBD2 (6 bases). This CDR3 is 14 amino acids long. Germline CDR1 reads SQVTM; CDR2 reads ANQGSEA. Trimming took off 4 bases at V and 6 bases at J, with 16 bases between the two ends. The CDR3 sequence: CSVVIREKFNEQFF. CDR3 bases: TGCAGCGTTGTTATCCGGGAGAAGTTCAATGAGCAGTTCTTC.

J is TRBJ2-7 and V is TRBV5-1, with TRBD1 as a possible D gene (6 bases). The CDR3 runs to 15 residues. The germline V gene has CDR1 SGHRS and CDR2 YFSETQ. Trimming left V 3 bases short and J 1 base short, with 14 bases between. This CDR3 reads CASSWGHPQSYEQYF. CDR3 nucleotide sequence: TGCGCCAGCAGCTGGGGACATCCGCAGTCCTACGAGCAGTACTTC.

This clone was recorded once. The chain employs TRBV10-3 and TRBJ2-1; D is undetermined. Trimming pared 7 bases from V and 7 bases from J, leaving 11 bases between. Germline lookup yields CDR1 ENHRY and CDR2 SYGVKD. The CDR3 sequence is 12 residues long. The CDR3 coding sequence is TGTGCCATCACCCCAGACTCGAATGAGCAGTTCTTC. This sequence encodes CAITPDSNEQFF.

The chain is built from TRBV28 and TRBJ2-1; the D gene could be TRBD1 or TRBD2 (5 bases each). V was cut by 8 bases and J by 1 base, with 18 bases left in between. Germline loops: CDR1 MDHEN, CDR2 SYDVKM. This CDR3 spans 16 amino acids. CDR3 amino acids: CASHSRDADSYNEQFF. CDR3 DNA: TGTGCCAGCCACTCCCGGGACGCGGATTCCTACAATGAGCAGTTCTTC.

This rearrangement joins TRBV5-1 to TRBJ2-1; 8 bases align to TRBD1. The CDR3 length is 17 residues. Germline V gene sequence: CDR1 SGHRS, CDR2 YFSETQ. V was clipped by 5 bases and J by 2 bases; unmatched bases: 12. CDR3 DNA sequence: TGCGCCAGCAGACCGGGACTCCAGGGGGCCCCCTACAATGAGCAGTTCTTC. This codes for CASRPGLQGAPYNEQFF.

The J gene is TRBJ1-5, the V gene TRBV30, with 8 bases aligning to TRBD1. Germline V gene data show CDR1 as GTSNPN and CDR2 as SVGIG (reference sequence). This CDR3 contains 13 residues. J was trimmed by 5 bases and V by 2 bases; bases with no gene match: 2. The CDR3 nucleotides read TGTGCCTGGAGTTTGACAGGGGATCAGCCCCAGCATTTT. It specifies CAWSLTGDQPQHF.

The rearrangement uses TRBV19 and TRBJ1-1; D call uncertain. Trimming removed 2 bases from V and 5 bases from J, with 15 bases in between. Germline V gene sequence: CDR1 LNHDA, CDR2 SQIVND (reference sequence). The CDR3 covers 15 residues. CDR3 DNA sequence: TGTGCCAGTAGTATAAAGGCAGGAGGCTGGACTGAAGCTTTCTTT. Its protein product is CASSIKAGGWTEAFF. Based on the CDR3 plus reference TRBV19 and TRBJ1-1, the full variable domain is DGGITQSPKYLFRKEGQNVTLSCEQNLNHDAMYWYRQDPGQGLRLIYYSQIVNDFQKGDIAEGYSVSREKKESFPLTVTSAQKNPTAFYLCASSIKAGGWTEAFFGQGTRLTVV.

The rearrangement uses TRBV3-1 (or the pseudogene TRBV3-2) and TRBJ2-2; D is undetermined. This CDR3 is 16 amino acids long. CDR1 is LGHDT, CDR2 YNNKEL, per germline (reference sequence). V was shortened by 4 bases and J by 4 bases, with 16 bases between the two germline ends. The DNA of the CDR3 is TGTGCCAGCAGCCCTAGTCGAGATCGCGGCACCGGGGAGCTGTTTTTT. Amino acid sequence: CASSPSRDRGTGELFF.

This chain links TRBV28 with TRBJ1-2; D call uncertain. This CDR3 spans 13 amino acids. V lost 6 bases and J 8 bases, leaving 16 bases between the germline ends. Germline V CDR1 and CDR2: MDHEN, SYDVKM. CDR3 amino acids: CASSPGSVRGYTF. For the CDR3, the DNA is TGTGCCAGCAGCCCCGGGAGCGTTCGGGGCTACACCTTC.

The chain joins TRBV7-3 to TRBJ1-6; 7 bases match TRBD1. The germline CDR1 and CDR2 sequences are SGHTA and FQGTGA. The CDR3 is 14 amino acids. The V gene end was trimmed by 5 bases and the J gene end by 8 bases; junction bases not matched to a gene: 6. Here the CDR3 reads CASSETGWDSPLHF. The CDR3 coding sequence is TGTGCCAGCAGCGAGACAGGGTGGGATTCACCCCTCCACTTT.

This clone showed up just once. The V call is TRBV30, the J call TRBJ1-3; D call uncertain. From germline, CDR1 is GTSNPN and CDR2 SVGIG (reference sequence). V dropped 4 bases and J dropped 1 base, with 8 bases sitting between them. The CDR3 is 13 amino acids. CDR3 sequence reads: CAWNLLSGNTIYF. The CDR3 bases are TGTGCCTGGAACCTACTATCTGGAAACACCATATATTTT.

This clone was detected only a few times. The V gene is TRBV28, the J gene TRBJ2-7; 8 nucleotides line up with TRBD1. This CDR3 has 12 residues. From germline, CDR1 is MDHEN and CDR2 SYDVKM. Trimming took 7 bases from V and 5 from J; bases not matched to a gene: 4. This CDR3 reads CASIGTGHEQYF. CDR3 DNA sequence: TGTGCCAGCATAGGGACAGGCCACGAGCAGTACTTC. Drawing the rest from reference TRBV28 and TRBJ2-7, the complete variable domain is DVKVTQSSRYLVKRTGEKVFLECVQDMDHENMFWYRQDPGLGLRLIYFSYDVKMKEKGDIPEGYSVSREKKERFSLILESASTNQTSMYLCASIGTGHEQYFGPGTRLTVT.

The chain uses TRBV6-4 and TRBJ2-2; D uncertain. Germline loops: CDR1 MRHNA, CDR2 SNTAGT. V dropped 0 bases and J dropped 1 base, with 6 bases sitting between them. There are 15 residues in the CDR3. The CDR3: CASSDSTENTGELFF. The CDR3 DNA reads as TGTGCCAGCAGTGACTCGACCGAGAACACCGGGGAGCTGTTTTTT.

V is TRBV19 and J is TRBJ2-1; TRBD2 agrees at 10 bases. V shed 7 bases and J 2 bases; nucleotides not matched to a gene: 5. In germline, CDR1 is LNHDA, CDR2 SQIVND (reference sequence). This CDR3 spans 15 amino acids. Here the CDR3 DNA reads TGTGCCAGTACCTTAGCGGGAGGCGCCTACAATGAGCAGTTCTTC. Residues: CASTLAGGAYNEQFF. The full variable domain, in which reference TRBV19 and TRBJ2-1 provide the parts outside the CDR3, is DGGITQSPKYLFRKEGQNVTLSCEQNLNHDAMYWYRQDPGQGLRLIYYSQIVNDFQKGDIAEGYSVSREKKESFPLTVTSAQKNPTAFYLCASTLAGGAYNEQFFGPGTRLTVL.